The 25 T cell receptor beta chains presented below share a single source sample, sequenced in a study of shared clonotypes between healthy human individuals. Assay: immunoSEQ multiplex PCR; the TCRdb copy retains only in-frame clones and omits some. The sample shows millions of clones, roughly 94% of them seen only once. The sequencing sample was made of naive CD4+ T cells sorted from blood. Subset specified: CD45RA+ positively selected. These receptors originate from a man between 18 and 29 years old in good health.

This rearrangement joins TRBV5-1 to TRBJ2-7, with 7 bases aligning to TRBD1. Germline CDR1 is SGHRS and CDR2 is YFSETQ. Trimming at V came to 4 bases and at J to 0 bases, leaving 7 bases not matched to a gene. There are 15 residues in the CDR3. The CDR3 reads CASSQQGTSSYEQYF. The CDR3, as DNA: TGCGCCAGCAGCCAACAGGGGACCAGCTCCTACGAGCAGTACTTC. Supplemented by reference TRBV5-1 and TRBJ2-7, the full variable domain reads KAGVTQTPRYLIKTRGQQVTLSCSPISGHRSVSWYQQTPGQGLQFLFEYFSETQRNKGNFPGRFSGRQFSNSRSEMNVSTLELGDSALYLCASSQQGTSSYEQYFGPGTRLTVT.

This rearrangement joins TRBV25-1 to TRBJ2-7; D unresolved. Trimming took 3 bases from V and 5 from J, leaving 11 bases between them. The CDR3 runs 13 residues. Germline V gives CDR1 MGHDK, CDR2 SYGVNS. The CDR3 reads CASSDHTVDEQYF. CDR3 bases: TGTGCCAGCAGTGACCACACAGTGGACGAGCAGTACTTC.

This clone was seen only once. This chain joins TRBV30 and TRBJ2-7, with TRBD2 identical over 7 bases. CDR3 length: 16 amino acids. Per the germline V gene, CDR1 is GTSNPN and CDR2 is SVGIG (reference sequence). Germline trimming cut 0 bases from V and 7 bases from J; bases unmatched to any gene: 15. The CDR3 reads CAWSVQGKGGVGEQYF. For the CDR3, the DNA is TGTGCCTGGAGTGTACAAGGAAAGGGAGGGGTTGGAGAGCAGTACTTC.

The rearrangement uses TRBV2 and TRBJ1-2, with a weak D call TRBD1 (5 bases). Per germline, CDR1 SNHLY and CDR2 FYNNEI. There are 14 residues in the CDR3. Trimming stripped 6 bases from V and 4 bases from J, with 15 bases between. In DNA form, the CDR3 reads TGTGCCAGCAGGGGGGACTTACTCATCTATGGCTACACCTTC. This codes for CASRGDLLIYGYTF.

The chain's CDR3 is CASSLGRHNEQFF. CDR3 in DNA: TGTGCCAGCAGCTTAGGGCGGCACAATGAGCAGTTCTTC. V usage is TRBV11-2 and J usage is TRBJ2-1; D gene unclear. This CDR3 is 13 amino acids long. With 1 base removed from V and 5 bases from J, the gap between germline ends came to 6 bases. Per germline, CDR1 SGHAT and CDR2 FQNNGV.

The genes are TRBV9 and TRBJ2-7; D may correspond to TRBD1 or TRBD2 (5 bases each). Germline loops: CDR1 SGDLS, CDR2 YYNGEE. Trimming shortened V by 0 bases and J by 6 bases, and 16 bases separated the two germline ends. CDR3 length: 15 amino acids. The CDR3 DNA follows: TGTGCCAGCAGCGTAGAGGGCAGGGACGGCTCCGAGCAGTACTTC. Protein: CASSVEGRDGSEQYF.

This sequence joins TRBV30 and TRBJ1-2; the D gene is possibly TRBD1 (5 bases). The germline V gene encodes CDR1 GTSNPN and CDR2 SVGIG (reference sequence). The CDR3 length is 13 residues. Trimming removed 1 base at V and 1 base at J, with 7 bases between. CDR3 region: CAWSGGSNYGYTF. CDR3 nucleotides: TGTGCCTGGAGTGGGGGGAGTAACTATGGCTACACCTTC. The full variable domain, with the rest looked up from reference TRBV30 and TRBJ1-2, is SQTIHQWPATLVQPVGSPLSLECTVEGTSNPNLYWYRQAAGRGLQLLFYSVGIGQISSEVPQNLSASRPQDRQFILSSKKLLLSDSGFYLCAWSGGSNYGYTFGSGTRLTVV.

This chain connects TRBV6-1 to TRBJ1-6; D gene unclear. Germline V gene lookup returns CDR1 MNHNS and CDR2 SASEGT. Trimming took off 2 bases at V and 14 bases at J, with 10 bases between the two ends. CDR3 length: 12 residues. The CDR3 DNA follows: TGTGCCAGCAGTGAACGGAGGGAGGCCCTCCACTTT. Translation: CASSERREALHF.

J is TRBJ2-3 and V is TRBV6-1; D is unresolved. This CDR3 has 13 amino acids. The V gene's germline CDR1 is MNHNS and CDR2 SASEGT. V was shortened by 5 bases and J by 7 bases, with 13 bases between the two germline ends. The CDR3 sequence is CASSPTNSYTQYF. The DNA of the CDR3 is TGTGCCAGCAGTCCCACTAACTCGTATACGCAGTATTTT.

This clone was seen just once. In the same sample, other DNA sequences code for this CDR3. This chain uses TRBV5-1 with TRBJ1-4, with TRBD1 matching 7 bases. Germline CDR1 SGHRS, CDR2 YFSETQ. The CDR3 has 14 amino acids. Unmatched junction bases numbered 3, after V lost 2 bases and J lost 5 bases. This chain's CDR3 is CASSLGGPNEKLFF. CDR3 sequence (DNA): TGCGCCAGCAGCTTAGGGGGCCCCAATGAAAAACTGTTTTTT.

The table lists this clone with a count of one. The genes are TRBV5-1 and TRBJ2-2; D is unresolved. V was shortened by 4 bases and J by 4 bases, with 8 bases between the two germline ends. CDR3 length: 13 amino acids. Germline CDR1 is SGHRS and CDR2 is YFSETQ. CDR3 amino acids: CASSEQTTGELFF. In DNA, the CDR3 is TGCGCCAGCAGCGAACAGACCACCGGGGAGCTGTTTTTT.

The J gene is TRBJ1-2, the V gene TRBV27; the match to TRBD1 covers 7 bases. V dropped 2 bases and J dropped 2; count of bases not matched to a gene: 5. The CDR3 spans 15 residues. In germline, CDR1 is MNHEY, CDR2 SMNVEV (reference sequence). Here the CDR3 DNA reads TGTGCCAGCAGTTTACCTAGGGGGCAGAACTATGGCTACACCTTC. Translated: CASSLPRGQNYGYTF.

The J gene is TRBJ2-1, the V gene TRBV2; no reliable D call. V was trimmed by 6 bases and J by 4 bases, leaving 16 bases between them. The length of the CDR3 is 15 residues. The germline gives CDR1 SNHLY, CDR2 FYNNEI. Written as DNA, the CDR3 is TGTGCCAGCAGCTCAGACACCCTCGGGTACAATGAGCAGTTCTTC. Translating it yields CASSSDTLGYNEQFF.

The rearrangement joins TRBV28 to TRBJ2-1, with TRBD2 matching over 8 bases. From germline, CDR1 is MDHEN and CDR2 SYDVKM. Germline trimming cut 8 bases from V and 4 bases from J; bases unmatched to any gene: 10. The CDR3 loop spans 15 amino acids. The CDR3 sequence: CASWFSGAGYNEQFF. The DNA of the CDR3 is TGTGCCAGCTGGTTTAGCGGGGCGGGATACAATGAGCAGTTCTTC.

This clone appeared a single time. DNA for the CDR3: TGCGCCAGCAGTGAGTCGTCCGGGACCCAGTACTTC. Its protein product is CASSESSGTQYF. V is TRBV10-1 and J is TRBJ2-5, with D uncertain. The germline CDR1 and CDR2 sequences are WNHNN and SYGVQD (reference sequence). V lost 0 bases to trimming and J lost 7 bases, with 6 bases between them. The CDR3 spans 12 residues.

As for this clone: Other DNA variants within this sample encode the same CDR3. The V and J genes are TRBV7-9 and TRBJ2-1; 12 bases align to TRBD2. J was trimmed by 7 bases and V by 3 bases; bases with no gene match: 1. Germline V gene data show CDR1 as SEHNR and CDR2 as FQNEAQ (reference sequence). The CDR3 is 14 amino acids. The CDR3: CASSFGLAGNEQFF. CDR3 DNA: TGTGCCAGCAGCTTTGGACTAGCGGGAAATGAGCAGTTCTTC.

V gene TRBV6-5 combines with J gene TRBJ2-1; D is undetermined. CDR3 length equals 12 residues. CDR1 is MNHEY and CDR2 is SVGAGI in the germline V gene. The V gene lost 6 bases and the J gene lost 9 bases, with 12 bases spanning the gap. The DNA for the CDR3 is TGTGCCAGCAGGTCCGCGGTCCGTGAGCAGTTCTTC. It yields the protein CASRSAVREQFF.

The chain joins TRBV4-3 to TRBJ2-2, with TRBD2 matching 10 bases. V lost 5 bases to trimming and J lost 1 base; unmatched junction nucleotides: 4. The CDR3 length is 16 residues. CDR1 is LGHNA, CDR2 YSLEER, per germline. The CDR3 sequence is CASSYGLAENTGELFF. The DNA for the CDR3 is TGCGCCAGCAGCTACGGACTAGCGGAGAACACCGGGGAGCTGTTTTTT.

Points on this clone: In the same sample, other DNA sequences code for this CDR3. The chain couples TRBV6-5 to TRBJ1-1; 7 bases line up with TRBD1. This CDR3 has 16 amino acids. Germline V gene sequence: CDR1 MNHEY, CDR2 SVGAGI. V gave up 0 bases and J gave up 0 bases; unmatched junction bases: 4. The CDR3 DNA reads TGTGCCAGCAGTTACTCCACCGGGACAGTGAACACTGAAGCTTTCTTT. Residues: CASSYSTGTVNTEAFF.

The CDR3 bases are TGTGCCAGCAGCCATCTAGGAGGCGAGCAGTACTTC. It translates to CASSHLGGEQYF. The chain couples TRBV11-2 to TRBJ2-7; D might be TRBD2 (5 bases). CDR3 length equals 12 residues. Germline V gene sequence: CDR1 SGHAT, CDR2 FQNNGV. Trimming cost V 5 bases and J 6 bases, with 11 bases left between them.

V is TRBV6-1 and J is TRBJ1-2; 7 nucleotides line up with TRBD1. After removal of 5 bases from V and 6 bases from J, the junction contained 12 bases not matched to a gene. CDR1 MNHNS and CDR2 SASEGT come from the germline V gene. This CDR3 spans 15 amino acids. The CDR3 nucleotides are TGTGCCAGCAGTTTCGATTCCACAGGGGTGAATGGCTACACCTTC. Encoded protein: CASSFDSTGVNGYTF.

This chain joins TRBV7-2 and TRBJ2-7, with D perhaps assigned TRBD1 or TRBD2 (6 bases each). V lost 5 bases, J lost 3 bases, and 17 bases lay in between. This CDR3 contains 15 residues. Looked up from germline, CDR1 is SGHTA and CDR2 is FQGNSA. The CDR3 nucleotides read TGTGCCAGCAGCCCAAGGCCGGGGGCAGGCTACGAGCAGTACTTC. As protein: CASSPRPGAGYEQYF.

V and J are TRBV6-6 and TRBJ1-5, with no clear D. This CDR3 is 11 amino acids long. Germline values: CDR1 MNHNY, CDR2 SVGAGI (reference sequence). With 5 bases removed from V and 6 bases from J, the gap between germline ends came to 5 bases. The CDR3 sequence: CASSTSQPQHF. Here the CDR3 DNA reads TGTGCCAGCAGTACAAGTCAGCCCCAGCATTTT.

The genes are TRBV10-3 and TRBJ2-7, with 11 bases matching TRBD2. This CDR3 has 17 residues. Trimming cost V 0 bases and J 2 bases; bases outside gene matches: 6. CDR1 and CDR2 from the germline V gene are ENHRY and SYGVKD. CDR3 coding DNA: TGTGCCATCAGTGAGTCTTTCGGGACTAGCGGAACCTACGAGCAGTACTTC. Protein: CAISESFGTSGTYEQYF.

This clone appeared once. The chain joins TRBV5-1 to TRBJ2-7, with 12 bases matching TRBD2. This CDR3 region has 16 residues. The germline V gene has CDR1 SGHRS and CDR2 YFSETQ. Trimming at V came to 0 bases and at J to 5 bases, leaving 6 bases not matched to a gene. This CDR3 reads CASSLASGRAANEQYF. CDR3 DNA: TGCGCCAGCAGCTTGGCTAGCGGGAGGGCCGCTAACGAGCAGTACTTC.